A selection of T cell receptor beta chains follows, all from one sample in a study of cytomegalovirus exposure and HLA in healthy donors. The table came from immunoSEQ multiplex PCR; TCRdb's copy has only in-frame clones and leaves some out. The data hold more than 60,000 clones, with 70% to 80% observed a single time. Sequencing used PBMCs. The receptors were sampled from a man aged 18 to 29 in good health and CMV-seronegative. Both conserved end residues are part of each CDR3. The D gene is left open where the match is weak. For some rows the clone size is stated as once, few or many, or as a class when expanded; others skip it.

len,d_gene,j_gene,v_gene,abundance,CDR3nt,CDR3aa
18,TRBD1,TRBJ2-3,TRBV7-3,few,TGTGCCAGCAGCTTAGTATCGGGACAGAATTATCCAGGCGATACGCAGTATTTT,CASSLVSGQNYPGDTQYF
14,TRBD2,TRBJ2-7,TRBV6-1,once,TGTGCCAGCGGGCGGGGGGGCCTCTCCTACGAGCAGTACTTC,CASGRGGLSYEQYF
14,.,TRBJ2-5,TRBV7-2,.,TGTGCCAGCAGCTTAGTCCCGAGCCAAGAGACCCAGTACTTC,CASSLVPSQETQYF
13,.,TRBJ2-2,TRBV5-1,once,TGCGCCAGCAGCTTTCGAGAGCCCGGGGAGCTGTTTTTT,CASSFREPGELFF
14,.,TRBJ2-1,TRBV7-9,.,TGTGCCAGCAGCCCGGCAGGCTCCTACAATGAGCAGTTCTTC,CASSPAGSYNEQFF
16,TRBD2,TRBJ2-2,TRBV5-1,once,TGCGCCAGCAGCTTGGTGCTAGCGGGGAACACCGGGGAGCTGTTTTTT,CASSLVLAGNTGELFF
12,.,TRBJ2-3,TRBV29-1,few,TGCAGCGTCCAGACTAGCACAGATACGCAGTATTTT,CSVQTSTDTQYF
16,TRBD2,TRBJ2-1,TRBV7-3,.,TGTGCCAGCAGCCGGGGCCCTAGCGGGGGGTACAATGAGCAGTTCTTC,CASSRGPSGGYNEQFF
15,TRBD1,TRBJ1-4,TRBV9,.,TGTGCCAGCAGCGTAGGAGGGGGCATAAATGAAAAACTGTTTTTT,CASSVGGGINEKLFF
17,TRBD1,TRBJ1-1,TRBV7-9,.,TGTGCCAGCAGCCCCGCGGACAGGGGGGTTATGAACACTGAAGCTTTCTTT,CASSPADRGVMNTEAFF
14,.,TRBJ1-2,TRBV30,once,TGTGCCTGGATGCTCGAGGGCGATAACTATGGCTACACCTTC,CAWMLEGDNYGYTF
14,.,TRBJ1-3,TRBV6-1,.,TGTGCCAGCAGACCTGTACACTCTGGAAACACCATATATTTT,CASRPVHSGNTIYF
15,TRBD1,TRBJ1-6,TRBV7-4,.,TGTGCCAGCAGGGACAGGGCGCCCTATAATTCACCCCTCCACTTT,CASRDRAPYNSPLHF
15,TRBD1,TRBJ1-5,TRBV28,.,TGTGCCAGCAGATCGACAGGGTATAGCAATCAGCCCCAGCATTTT,CASRSTGYSNQPQHF
15,.,TRBJ1-4,TRBV6-5,.,TGTGCCAGCAGTTACGGGGGACAATCTAATGAAAAACTGTTTTTT,CASSYGGQSNEKLFF
14,.,TRBJ1-5,TRBV4-1,few,TGCGCCAGCAGCCAAGGTCAGGTCAATCAGCCCCAGCATTTT,CASSQGQVNQPQHF
16,TRBD1,TRBJ2-2,TRBV28,.,TGTGCCAGCAGTTTGGGGACAGGGGGAAGTGCCGGGGAGCTGTTTTTT,CASSLGTGGSAGELFF
13,.,TRBJ2-3,TRBV11-3,once,TGTGCCAGCAGCCCCACAGGAACAGATACGCAGTATTTT,CASSPTGTDTQYF
15,.,TRBJ1-1,TRBV28,few,TGTGCCAGCAGTTTAGGAGGGACGGGAGGCACTGAAGCTTTCTTT,CASSLGGTGGTEAFF
15,.,TRBJ1-4,TRBV5-1,.,TGCGCCAGCAGCTTGGCGGGTGGGCGGGATGAAAAACTGTTTTTT,CASSLAGGRDEKLFF